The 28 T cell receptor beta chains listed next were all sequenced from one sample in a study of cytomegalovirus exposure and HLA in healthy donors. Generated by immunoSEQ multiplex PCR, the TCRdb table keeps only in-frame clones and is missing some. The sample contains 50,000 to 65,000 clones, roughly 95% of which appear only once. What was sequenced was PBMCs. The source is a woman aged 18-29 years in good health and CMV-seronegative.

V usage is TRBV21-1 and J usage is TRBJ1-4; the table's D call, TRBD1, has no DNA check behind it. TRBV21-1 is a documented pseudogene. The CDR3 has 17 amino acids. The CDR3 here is CASSTQTNRPLGEKLFF. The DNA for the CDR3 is TGTGCCAGCAGCACCCAAACAAACAGGCCACTTGGGGAAAAACTGTTTTTT.

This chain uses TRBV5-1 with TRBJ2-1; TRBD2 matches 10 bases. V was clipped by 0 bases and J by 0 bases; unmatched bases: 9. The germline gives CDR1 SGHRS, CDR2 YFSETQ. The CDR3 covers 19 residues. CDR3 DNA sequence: TGCGCCAGCAGCTTGGAGCCTAGCGGGGGCCCGTTCTCCTACAATGAGCAGTTCTTC. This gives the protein CASSLEPSGGPFSYNEQFF. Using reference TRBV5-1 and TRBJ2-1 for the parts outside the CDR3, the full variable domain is KAGVTQTPRYLIKTRGQQVTLSCSPISGHRSVSWYQQTPGQGLQFLFEYFSETQRNKGNFPGRFSGRQFSNSRSEMNVSTLELGDSALYLCASSLEPSGGPFSYNEQFFGPGTRLTVL.

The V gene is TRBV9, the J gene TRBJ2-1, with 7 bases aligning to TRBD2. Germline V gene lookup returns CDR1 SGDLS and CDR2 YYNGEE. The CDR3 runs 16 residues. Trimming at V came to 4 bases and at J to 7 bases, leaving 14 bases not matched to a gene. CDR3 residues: CASSNTGRDLWNEQFF. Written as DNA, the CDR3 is TGTGCCAGCAGCAACACTGGGAGGGACCTTTGGAATGAGCAGTTCTTC.

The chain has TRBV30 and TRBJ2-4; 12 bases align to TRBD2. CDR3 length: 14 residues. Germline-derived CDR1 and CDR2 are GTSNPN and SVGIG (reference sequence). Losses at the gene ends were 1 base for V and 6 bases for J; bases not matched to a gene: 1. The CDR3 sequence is CAWSATSGGNIQYF. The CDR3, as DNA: TGTGCCTGGAGTGCGACTAGCGGGGGAAACATTCAGTACTTC.

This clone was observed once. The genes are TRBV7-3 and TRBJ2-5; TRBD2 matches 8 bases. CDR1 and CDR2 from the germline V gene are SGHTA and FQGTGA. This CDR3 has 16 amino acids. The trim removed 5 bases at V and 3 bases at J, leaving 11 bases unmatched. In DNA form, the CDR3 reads TGTGCCAGCAGCCCAAGCCTGGGACTAGGAGAAGAGACCCAGTACTTC. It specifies CASSPSLGLGEETQYF.

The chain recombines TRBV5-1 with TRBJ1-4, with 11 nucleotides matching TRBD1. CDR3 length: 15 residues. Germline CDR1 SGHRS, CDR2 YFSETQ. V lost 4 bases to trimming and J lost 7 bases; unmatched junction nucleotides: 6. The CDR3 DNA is TGCGCCAGCAGCCCGCCCGGGACAGGGGGTGAAAAACTGTTTTTT. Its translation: CASSPPGTGGEKLFF.

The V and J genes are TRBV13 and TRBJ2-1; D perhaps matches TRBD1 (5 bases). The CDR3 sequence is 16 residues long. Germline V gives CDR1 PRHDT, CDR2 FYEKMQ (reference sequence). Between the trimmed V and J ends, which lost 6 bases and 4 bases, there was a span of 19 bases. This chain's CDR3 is CASSSRPRGAYNEQFF. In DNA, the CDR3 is TGTGCCAGCAGTTCCCGCCCCCGTGGGGCTTACAATGAGCAGTTCTTC.

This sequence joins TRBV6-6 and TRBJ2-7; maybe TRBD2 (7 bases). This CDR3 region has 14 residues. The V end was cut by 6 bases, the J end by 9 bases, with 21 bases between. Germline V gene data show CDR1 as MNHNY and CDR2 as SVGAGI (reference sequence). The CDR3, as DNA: TGTGCCAGCAGCTCAAGGGGGGGGACCATGGGGCAGTACTTC. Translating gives CASSSRGGTMGQYF.

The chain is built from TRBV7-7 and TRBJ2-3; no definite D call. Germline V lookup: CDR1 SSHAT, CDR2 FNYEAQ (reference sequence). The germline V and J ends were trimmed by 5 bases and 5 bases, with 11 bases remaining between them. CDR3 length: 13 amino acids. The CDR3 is CASSLRLKDTQYF. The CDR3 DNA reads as TGTGCCAGCAGCCTCAGACTCAAAGATACGCAGTATTTT.

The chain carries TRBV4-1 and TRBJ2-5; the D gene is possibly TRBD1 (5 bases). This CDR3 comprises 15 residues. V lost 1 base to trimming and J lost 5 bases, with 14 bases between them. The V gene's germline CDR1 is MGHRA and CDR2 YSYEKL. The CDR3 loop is CASSQAQGLGETQYF. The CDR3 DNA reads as TGCGCCAGCAGCCAAGCCCAGGGATTAGGGGAGACCCAGTACTTC.

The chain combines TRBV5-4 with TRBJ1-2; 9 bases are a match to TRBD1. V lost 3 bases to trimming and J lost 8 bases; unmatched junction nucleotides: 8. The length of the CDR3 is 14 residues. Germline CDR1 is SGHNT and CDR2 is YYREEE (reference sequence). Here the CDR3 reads CASSWGGQGWGYTF. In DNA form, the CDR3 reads TGTGCCAGCAGCTGGGGGGGACAGGGTTGGGGCTACACCTTC.

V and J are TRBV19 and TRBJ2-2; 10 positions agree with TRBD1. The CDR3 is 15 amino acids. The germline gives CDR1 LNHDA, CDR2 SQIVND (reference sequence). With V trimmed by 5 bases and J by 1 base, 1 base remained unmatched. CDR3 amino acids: CASSWDRGNTGELFF. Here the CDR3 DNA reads TGTGCCAGTAGTTGGGACAGGGGGAACACCGGGGAGCTGTTTTTT. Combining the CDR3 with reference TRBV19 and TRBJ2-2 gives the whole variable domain DGGITQSPKYLFRKEGQNVTLSCEQNLNHDAMYWYRQDPGQGLRLIYYSQIVNDFQKGDIAEGYSVSREKKESFPLTVTSAQKNPTAFYLCASSWDRGNTGELFFGEGSRLTVL.

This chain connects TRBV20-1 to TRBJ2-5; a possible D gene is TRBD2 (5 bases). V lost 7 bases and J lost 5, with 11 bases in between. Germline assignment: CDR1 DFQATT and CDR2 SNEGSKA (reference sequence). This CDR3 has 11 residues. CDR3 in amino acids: CSVRERETQYF. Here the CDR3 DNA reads TGCAGTGTCCGGGAAAGGGAGACCCAGTACTTC.

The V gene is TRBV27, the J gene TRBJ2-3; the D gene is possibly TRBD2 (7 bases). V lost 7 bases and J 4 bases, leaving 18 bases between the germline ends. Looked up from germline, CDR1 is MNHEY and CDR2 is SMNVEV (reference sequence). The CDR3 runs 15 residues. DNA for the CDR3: TGTGCCAGCAACTTGGTGGGGGGGGCGGCAGATACGCAGTATTTT. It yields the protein CASNLVGGAADTQYF.

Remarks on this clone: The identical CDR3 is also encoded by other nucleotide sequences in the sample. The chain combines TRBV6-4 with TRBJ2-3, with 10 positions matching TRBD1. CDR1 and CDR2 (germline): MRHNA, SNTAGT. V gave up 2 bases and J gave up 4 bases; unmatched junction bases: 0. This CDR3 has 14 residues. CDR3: CASSDGQGADTQYF. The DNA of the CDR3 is TGTGCCAGCAGTGACGGACAGGGGGCAGATACGCAGTATTTT.

The chain's CDR3 is CASSWASPTGWPQHF. The CDR3 nucleotides read TGTGCCAGCAGTTGGGCCTCCCCGACAGGGTGGCCCCAGCATTTT. The gene calls are TRBV27 and TRBJ1-5; TRBD1 matches at 7 bases. CDR1 and CDR2 (germline): MNHEY, SMNVEV (reference sequence). Trimming at V came to 4 bases and at J to 9 bases, leaving 12 bases not matched to a gene. CDR3 length: 15 residues.

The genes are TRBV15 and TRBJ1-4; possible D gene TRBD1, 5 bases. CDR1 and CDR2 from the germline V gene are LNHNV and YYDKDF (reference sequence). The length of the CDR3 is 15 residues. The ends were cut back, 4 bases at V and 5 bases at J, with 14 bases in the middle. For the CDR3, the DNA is TGTGCCACCAGCATTCGTTGGGGGGGGAATGAAAAACTGTTTTTT. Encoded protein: CATSIRWGGNEKLFF.

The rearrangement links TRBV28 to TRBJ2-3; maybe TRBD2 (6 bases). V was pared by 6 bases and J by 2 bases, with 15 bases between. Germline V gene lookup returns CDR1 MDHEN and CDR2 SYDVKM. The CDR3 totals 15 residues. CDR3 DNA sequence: TGTGCCAGCAGCAGCAGGAGGGCCTCCACAGATACGCAGTATTTT. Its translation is CASSSRRASTDTQYF.

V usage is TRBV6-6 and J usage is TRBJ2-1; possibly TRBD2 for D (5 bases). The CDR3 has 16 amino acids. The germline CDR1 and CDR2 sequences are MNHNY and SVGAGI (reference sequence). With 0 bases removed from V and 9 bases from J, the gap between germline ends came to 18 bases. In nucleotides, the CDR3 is TGTGCCAGCAGTTACTCGTCGGCTAGCCTCACCGGTGAGCAGTTCTTC. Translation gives CASSYSSASLTGEQFF.

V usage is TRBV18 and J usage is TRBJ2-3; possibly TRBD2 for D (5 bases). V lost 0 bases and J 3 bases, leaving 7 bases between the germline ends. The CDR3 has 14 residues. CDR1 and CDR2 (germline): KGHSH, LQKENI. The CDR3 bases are TGTGCCAGCTCACCACCGGGCGGGACAGATACGCAGTATTTT. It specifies CASSPPGGTDTQYF.

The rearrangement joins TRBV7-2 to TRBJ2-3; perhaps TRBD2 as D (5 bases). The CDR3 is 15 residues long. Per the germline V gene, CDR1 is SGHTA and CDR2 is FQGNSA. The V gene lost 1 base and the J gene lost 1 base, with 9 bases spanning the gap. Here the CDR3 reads CASSLGAGGTDTQYF. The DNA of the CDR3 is TGTGCCAGCAGCTTAGGGGCGGGCGGCACAGATACGCAGTATTTT.

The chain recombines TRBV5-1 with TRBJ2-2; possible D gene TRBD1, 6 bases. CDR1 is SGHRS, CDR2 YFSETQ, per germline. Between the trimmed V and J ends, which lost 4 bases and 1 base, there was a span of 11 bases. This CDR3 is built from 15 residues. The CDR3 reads CASSPQTGNTGELFF. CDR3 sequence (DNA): TGCGCCAGCAGCCCGCAGACAGGGAACACCGGGGAGCTGTTTTTT.

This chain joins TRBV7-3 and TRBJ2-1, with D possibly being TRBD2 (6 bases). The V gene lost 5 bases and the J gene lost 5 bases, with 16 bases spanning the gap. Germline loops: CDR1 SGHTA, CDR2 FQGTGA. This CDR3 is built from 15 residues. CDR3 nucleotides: TGTGCCAGCAGCCCCCGGCCTAGCGCTAACAATGAGCAGTTCTTC. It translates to CASSPRPSANNEQFF.

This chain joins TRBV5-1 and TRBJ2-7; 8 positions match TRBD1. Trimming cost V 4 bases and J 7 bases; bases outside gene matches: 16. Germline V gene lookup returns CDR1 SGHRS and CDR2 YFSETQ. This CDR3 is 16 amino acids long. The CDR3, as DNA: TGCGCCAGCAGCACAACGCCGGGACAGGCTCTACTTGAGCAGTACTTC. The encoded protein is CASSTTPGQALLEQYF.

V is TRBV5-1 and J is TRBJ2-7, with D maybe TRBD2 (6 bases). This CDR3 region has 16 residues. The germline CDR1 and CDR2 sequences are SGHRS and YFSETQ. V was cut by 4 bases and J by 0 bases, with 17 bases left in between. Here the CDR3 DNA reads TGCGCCAGCAGCCCCCCCGGGCGGGGCGCCTCCTACGAGCAGTACTTC. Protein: CASSPPGRGASYEQYF.

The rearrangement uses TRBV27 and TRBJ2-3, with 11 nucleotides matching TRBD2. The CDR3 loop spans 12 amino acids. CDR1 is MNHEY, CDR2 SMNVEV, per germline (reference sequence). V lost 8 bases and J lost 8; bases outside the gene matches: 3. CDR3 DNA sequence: TGTGCCAGCGGAACTAGCGGGGGTACGCAGTATTTT. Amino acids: CASGTSGGTQYF.

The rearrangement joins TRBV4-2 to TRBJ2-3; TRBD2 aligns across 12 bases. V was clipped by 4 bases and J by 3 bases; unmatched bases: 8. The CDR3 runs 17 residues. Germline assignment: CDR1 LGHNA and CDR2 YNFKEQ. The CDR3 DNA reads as TGTGCCAGCAGCCCCGCGGGGCTAGCGGGAGGGACAGATACGCAGTATTTT. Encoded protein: CASSPAGLAGGTDTQYF.

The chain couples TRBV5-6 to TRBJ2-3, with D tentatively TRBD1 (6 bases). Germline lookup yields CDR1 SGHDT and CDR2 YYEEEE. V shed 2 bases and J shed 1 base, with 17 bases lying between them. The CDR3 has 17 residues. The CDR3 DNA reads TGTGCCAGCAGCTTTGGGGGCCGCTGGGGTGGCACAGATACGCAGTATTTT. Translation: CASSFGGRWGGTDTQYF.